The rows below give T cell receptor beta chains drawn from one sample of a study of blood T cells in healthy people across ages. TCRdb itself ran the 5' RACE reads through MiXCR, one entry per CDR3 protein. This sample has roughly 900,000 distinct CDR3 sequences, with 29% found just once. Sequencing used blood. Receptors originate from a woman aged 80 or older in good health. Each CDR3 is given with its conserved first and last residue. The D gene is left open where the match is weak. The size of a clone is reported for some rows only, either as once, few or many, or as a class for expanded clones.

CDR3 length: 13
J gene: TRBJ1-2
D gene: .
clone size: few
V gene: TRBV7-2
CDR3 DNA: TGTGCCAGCAGTTCTGGAGGATCCTATGGCTACACCTTC
CDR3 protein: CASSSGGSYGYTF

CDR3 length: 13
J gene: TRBJ1-1
D gene: .
clone size: many
V gene: TRBV4-3
CDR3 DNA: TGCGCCAGCAGCCAGGATCTAGGAACTGAAGCTTTCTTT
CDR3 protein: CASSQDLGTEAFF

CDR3 length: 14
J gene: TRBJ2-5
D gene: TRBD1
clone size: .
V gene: TRBV7-2
CDR3 DNA: TGTGCCAGCAGCTTAGCGCCCAGGGGGGAGACCCAGTACTTC
CDR3 protein: CASSLAPRGETQYF

CDR3 length: 13
J gene: TRBJ1-1
D gene: .
clone size: once
V gene: TRBV7-9
CDR3 DNA: TGTGCCAGCAGCTTGGGCCAGCTCACTGAAGCTTTCTTT
CDR3 protein: CASSLGQLTEAFF

CDR3 length: 14
J gene: TRBJ2-3
D gene: TRBD2
clone size: .
V gene: TRBV10-3
CDR3 DNA: TGTGCCATCAGCAAAGCGGGAGTGACAGATACGCAGTATTTT
CDR3 protein: CAISKAGVTDTQYF

CDR3 length: 16
J gene: TRBJ2-7
D gene: .
clone size: .
V gene: TRBV12-3/TRBV12-4
CDR3 DNA: TGTGCCAGCACCGACAGGCGGGTAATCACCCGGGACGAGCAGTACTTC
CDR3 protein: CASTDRRVITRDEQYF

CDR3 length: 15
J gene: TRBJ2-5
D gene: .
clone size: many
V gene: TRBV20-1
CDR3 DNA: TGCAGTGCACCCCTCCCTAAGGCAGGGGGGGAGACCCAGTACTTC
CDR3 protein: CSAPLPKAGGETQYF

CDR3 length: 15
J gene: TRBJ2-3
D gene: .
clone size: many
V gene: TRBV6-6
CDR3 DNA: TGTGCCAGCAGCAACGTAGGAGGGCCCACAGATACGCAGTATTTT
CDR3 protein: CASSNVGGPTDTQYF

CDR3 length: 12
J gene: TRBJ1-2
D gene: .
clone size: many
V gene: TRBV7-2
CDR3 DNA: TGTGCCAGCAGCTTAACCTACTATGGCTACACCTTC
CDR3 protein: CASSLTYYGYTF

CDR3 length: 13
J gene: TRBJ2-5
D gene: .
clone size: .
V gene: TRBV14
CDR3 DNA: TGTGCCAGCAGCCCCGGGGCACAAGGGACCCAGTACTTC
CDR3 protein: CASSPGAQGTQYF

CDR3 length: 16
J gene: TRBJ1-6
D gene: .
clone size: few
V gene: TRBV6-5
CDR3 DNA: TGTGCCAGCAGTCCCGACAGCAGCTCCTATAATTCACCCCTCCACTTT
CDR3 protein: CASSPDSSSYNSPLHF

CDR3 length: 15
J gene: TRBJ2-4
D gene: TRBD2
clone size: many
V gene: TRBV6-1
CDR3 DNA: TGTGCCAGCAGATTAGCGGGGGGGCGCAAAAACATTCAGTACTTC
CDR3 protein: CASRLAGGRKNIQYF

CDR3 length: 13
J gene: TRBJ2-1
D gene: .
clone size: .
V gene: TRBV20-1
CDR3 DNA: TGCAGTGCTGGGGACTTCCGAGGGAATGAGCAGTTCTTC
CDR3 protein: CSAGDFRGNEQFF

CDR3 length: 15
J gene: TRBJ2-7
D gene: TRBD1
clone size: few
V gene: TRBV29-1
CDR3 DNA: TGCAGCGTGGGTAGGGACAGCTTATTCTCCTACGAGCAGTACTTC
CDR3 protein: CSVGRDSLFSYEQYF

CDR3 length: 14
J gene: TRBJ2-1
D gene: .
clone size: .
V gene: TRBV7-2
CDR3 DNA: TGTGCCAGCAGCTTAGGGCGGGCAAGTAATGAGCAGTTCTTC
CDR3 protein: CASSLGRASNEQFF

CDR3 length: 11
J gene: TRBJ2-1
D gene: .
clone size: many
V gene: TRBV20-1
CDR3 DNA: TGCAGTGCCATTAATGTACCACAGCAGTTCTTC
CDR3 protein: CSAINVPQQFF

CDR3 length: 13
J gene: TRBJ2-1
D gene: TRBD2
clone size: once
V gene: TRBV29-1
CDR3 DNA: TGCAGCGTTTGGGTGAGGTATGCGGGAGAAGGGTTCTTC
CDR3 protein: CSVWVRYAGEGFF

CDR3 length: 12
J gene: TRBJ1-1
D gene: TRBD1
clone size: many
V gene: TRBV7-9
CDR3 DNA: TGTGTCGCCAGGACAGGGAACACTGAAGCTTTCTTT
CDR3 protein: CVARTGNTEAFF

CDR3 length: 13
J gene: TRBJ2-2
D gene: .
clone size: few
V gene: TRBV15
CDR3 DNA: TGTGCCACCAGCAGACCTTTAGCGGGGGAGCTGTTTTTT
CDR3 protein: CATSRPLAGELFF

CDR3 length: 12
J gene: TRBJ2-2
D gene: .
clone size: .
V gene: TRBV21-1
CDR3 DNA: TGTGCCAGCAGCAAAGCTTTCCGACAGCCGTTTTTT
CDR3 protein: CASSKAFRQPFF

CDR3 length: 15
J gene: TRBJ2-5
D gene: .
clone size: .
V gene: TRBV5-1
CDR3 DNA: TGCGCCAGCAGCTTGCTACGGGGGAGTCAAGAGACCCAGTACTTC
CDR3 protein: CASSLLRGSQETQYF

CDR3 length: 16
J gene: TRBJ1-1
D gene: .
clone size: .
V gene: TRBV7-9
CDR3 DNA: TGTGCCAGCAGCTTAGGGACTTACTCCTCGAACACTGAAGCTTTCTTT
CDR3 protein: CASSLGTYSSNTEAFF

CDR3 length: 16
J gene: TRBJ2-1
D gene: .
clone size: many
V gene: TRBV5-5
CDR3 DNA: TGTGCCAGCAGCTTGCCGACAGGCAGCACATACAATGAGCAGTTCTTC
CDR3 protein: CASSLPTGSTYNEQFF

CDR3 length: 13
J gene: TRBJ2-7
D gene: .
clone size: .
V gene: TRBV12-3/TRBV12-4
CDR3 DNA: TGTGCCAGCACGTACAGGGTAACCTACGAGCAGTACTTC
CDR3 protein: CASTYRVTYEQYF

CDR3 length: 15
J gene: TRBJ2-5
D gene: .
clone size: many
V gene: TRBV5-5
CDR3 DNA: TGTGCCAGCAGCTGGGGTGGGGGCGGCCAAGAGACCCAGTACTTC
CDR3 protein: CASSWGGGGQETQYF

CDR3 length: 15
J gene: TRBJ1-2
D gene: .
clone size: few
V gene: TRBV2
CDR3 DNA: TGTGCCAGCAGCCTCAGTATCAGGGGCGCCGGGGGCTACACCTTC
CDR3 protein: CASSLSIRGAGGYTF

CDR3 length: 14
J gene: TRBJ1-2
D gene: .
clone size: few
V gene: TRBV5-1
CDR3 DNA: TGCGCCACCACTCCCGACGGGGGGAACTATGGCTACACCTTC
CDR3 protein: CATTPDGGNYGYTF

CDR3 length: 15
J gene: TRBJ2-7
D gene: TRBD1
clone size: .
V gene: TRBV7-2
CDR3 DNA: TGTGCCAGCAGCCTTCAGACAGGGGCTACCTACGAGCAGTACTTC
CDR3 protein: CASSLQTGATYEQYF

CDR3 length: 16
J gene: TRBJ1-2
D gene: .
clone size: once
V gene: TRBV20-1
CDR3 DNA: TGCAGTGCTAGAGTCGTGTCCCTTGGAGGGAGTAATGGCTACACCTTC
CDR3 protein: CSARVVSLGGSNGYTF

CDR3 length: 13
J gene: TRBJ2-2
D gene: .
clone size: .
V gene: TRBV7-9
CDR3 DNA: TGTGCCAGCAGCATAGCGAACACCGGGGAGCTGTTTTTT
CDR3 protein: CASSIANTGELFF

CDR3 length: 13
J gene: TRBJ1-1
D gene: TRBD1
clone size: few
V gene: TRBV12-3/TRBV12-4
CDR3 DNA: TGTGCCAGCAGACAGGGGGGCGTACCTGAAGCTTTCTTT
CDR3 protein: CASRQGGVPEAFF

CDR3 length: 19
J gene: TRBJ2-3
D gene: .
clone size: many
V gene: TRBV7-2
CDR3 DNA: TGTGCCAGCAGCTTAGAGAGACCGCGGGGTACCCCTAGCACAGATACGCAGTATTTT
CDR3 protein: CASSLERPRGTPSTDTQYF

CDR3 length: 14
J gene: TRBJ2-7
D gene: .
clone size: few
V gene: TRBV5-1
CDR3 DNA: TGCGCCAGCAGCTTGGAGAGGACAGACTACGAGCAGTACTTC
CDR3 protein: CASSLERTDYEQYF

CDR3 length: 14
J gene: TRBJ2-7
D gene: TRBD2
clone size: many
V gene: TRBV6-2/TRBV6-3
CDR3 DNA: TGTGCCAGCAGCAATAGCGGGGGGAGACACGAGCAGTACTTC
CDR3 protein: CASSNSGGRHEQYF

CDR3 length: 15
J gene: TRBJ1-2
D gene: .
clone size: many
V gene: TRBV5-5
CDR3 DNA: TGTGCCAGCAGCTGGGGCCGAGGAGGCTTACATGGCTACACCTTC
CDR3 protein: CASSWGRGGLHGYTF

CDR3 length: 15
J gene: TRBJ1-5
D gene: .
clone size: few
V gene: TRBV7-9
CDR3 DNA: TGTGCCAGCAGCTCAGGCGGTTTTGGGAATCAGCCCCAGCATTTT
CDR3 protein: CASSSGGFGNQPQHF

CDR3 length: 13
J gene: TRBJ1-4
D gene: .
clone size: many
V gene: TRBV15
CDR3 DNA: TGTGCCACCAGCGTCAATACTGCTGAAAAACTGTTTTTT
CDR3 protein: CATSVNTAEKLFF

CDR3 length: 12
J gene: TRBJ2-1
D gene: .
clone size: many
V gene: TRBV6-5
CDR3 DNA: TGTGCCAGCAGTTACTCGATCGGCGAGCAGTTCTTC
CDR3 protein: CASSYSIGEQFF

CDR3 length: 15
J gene: TRBJ1-5
D gene: .
clone size: few
V gene: TRBV15
CDR3 DNA: TGTGCCACCAGCCAAAAGGGGCATAGCAATCAGCCCCAGCATTTT
CDR3 protein: CATSQKGHSNQPQHF

CDR3 length: 14
J gene: TRBJ2-7
D gene: .
clone size: .
V gene: TRBV7-9
CDR3 DNA: TGTGCCAGCAGCTTAATCGGACGGACCTACGAGCAGTACTTC
CDR3 protein: CASSLIGRTYEQYF

CDR3 length: 15
J gene: TRBJ2-5
D gene: TRBD2
clone size: many
V gene: TRBV30
CDR3 DNA: TGTGCCTGGATCGCCTGGACTAGCGGTGGGGAGACCCAGTACTTC
CDR3 protein: CAWIAWTSGGETQYF